The 22 T cell receptor beta chains listed next were all sequenced from one sample in a study of CD8+ T cells in alopecia areata. Investigators isolated RNA and reverse transcribed it into cDNA to act as the sequencing template. The method was immunoSEQ multiplex PCR; TCRdb's version includes in-frame clones alone and lacks a portion of them. The sample has approximately 210,000 clones, roughly 64% seen once. This sample's treatment: oral pan-JAK inhibitor, 5-10 mg twice daily. Material: CD4+ T cells sorted from blood, obtained at week 4, from a patient treated with tofacitinib. These receptors were taken from a human donor with alopecia areata.

This clone was seen a few times. The V call is TRBV27, the J call TRBJ1-1; D remains ambiguous. Germline V CDR1 and CDR2: MNHEY, SMNVEV (reference sequence). The CDR3 has 13 amino acids. Trimming took 3 bases from V and 2 from J, leaving 7 bases between them. CDR3 region: CASSFKYNTEAFF. In DNA, the CDR3 is TGTGCCAGCAGTTTTAAGTATAACACTGAAGCTTTCTTT.

V gene TRBV25-1 combines with J gene TRBJ1-1; TRBD1 matches 7 bases. V lost 4 bases and J lost 2; bases outside the gene matches: 4. CDR3 size: 14 residues. CDR1 is MGHDK, CDR2 SYGVNS, per germline. The CDR3 here is CASSGGGGNTEAFF. CDR3 nucleotide sequence: TGTGCCAGCAGTGGGGGAGGGGGCAACACTGAAGCTTTCTTT.

The chain combines TRBV27 with TRBJ1-5; 7 nucleotides match TRBD1. The trim removed 5 bases at V and 3 bases at J, leaving 7 bases unmatched. Germline V gene sequence: CDR1 MNHEY, CDR2 SMNVEV (reference sequence). The CDR3 has 15 amino acids. CDR3 in amino acids: CASSPRTGSNQPQHF. The CDR3 bases are TGTGCCAGCAGTCCCCGGACAGGATCCAATCAGCCCCAGCATTTT.

This chain uses TRBV7-9 with TRBJ2-1; 9 bases agree with TRBD2. The germline CDR1 and CDR2 sequences are SEHNR and FQNEAQ (reference sequence). V gave up 1 base and J gave up 7 bases; unmatched junction bases: 5. The CDR3 loop spans 15 amino acids. The CDR3 loop is CASSLVAGAWNEQFF. The CDR3 bases are TGTGCCAGCAGCTTAGTAGCGGGGGCCTGGAATGAGCAGTTCTTC.

Written as DNA, the CDR3 is TGCGCCAGCAGCGGCGCCGGGGGGCGCCAAGAGACCCAGTACTTC. It is translated as CASSGAGGRQETQYF. The rearrangement uses TRBV5-1 and TRBJ2-5; TRBD2 might be the D (7 bases). The CDR3 has 15 residues. V was clipped by 4 bases and J by 1 base, with 14 bases between them. Germline loops: CDR1 SGHRS, CDR2 YFSETQ.

This clone turned up a few times. V and J are TRBV5-1 and TRBJ2-2; 8 bases agree with TRBD1. This CDR3 contains 15 residues. Germline CDR1 is SGHRS and CDR2 is YFSETQ. Trimming at V came to 4 bases and at J to 1 base, leaving 3 bases not matched to a gene. The CDR3 sequence is CASSQGTGNTGELFF. CDR3 DNA: TGCGCCAGCAGCCAAGGGACAGGGAACACCGGGGAGCTGTTTTTT. Supplemented by reference TRBV5-1 and TRBJ2-2, the full variable domain reads KAGVTQTPRYLIKTRGQQVTLSCSPISGHRSVSWYQQTPGQGLQFLFEYFSETQRNKGNFPGRFSGRQFSNSRSEMNVSTLELGDSALYLCASSQGTGNTGELFFGEGSRLTVL.

The CDR3 DNA sequence: TGCGCCAGCAGCCGGGGGGACTCTGGGGCCAACGTCCTGACTTTC. Translation: CASSRGDSGANVLTF. The gene calls are TRBV4-3 and TRBJ2-6; tentative D call: TRBD2 (6 bases). Germline CDR1 and CDR2: LGHNA and YSLEER. V lost 4 bases and J 0 bases, leaving 7 bases between the germline ends. The CDR3 runs to 15 residues.

The rearrangement uses TRBV7-2 and TRBJ1-5; 7 positions match TRBD1. Germline V gene sequence: CDR1 SGHTA, CDR2 FQGNSA. CDR3 size: 13 residues. J was trimmed by 3 bases and V by 5 bases; bases with no gene match: 1. CDR3 sequence (DNA): TGTGCCAGCAGCGACAGGGCCAATCAGCCCCAGCATTTT. Amino acid sequence: CASSDRANQPQHF.

In its sample, this clone was seen a few times. The rearrangement uses TRBV5-1 and TRBJ2-6; D is perhaps TRBD1 (5 bases). Germline CDR1 is SGHRS and CDR2 is YFSETQ. Trimming took 2 bases from V and 0 from J, leaving 15 bases between them. The CDR3 runs 18 residues. CDR3 sequence reads: CASSFTRVLVSGANVLTF. Written as DNA, the CDR3 is TGCGCCAGCAGCTTCACCAGGGTCCTGGTCTCTGGGGCCAACGTCCTGACTTTC. The entire variable domain, with the rest obtained from reference TRBV5-1 and TRBJ2-6, is as follows: KAGVTQTPRYLIKTRGQQVTLSCSPISGHRSVSWYQQTPGQGLQFLFEYFSETQRNKGNFPGRFSGRQFSNSRSEMNVSTLELGDSALYLCASSFTRVLVSGANVLTFGAGSRLTVL.

The genes are TRBV10-3 and TRBJ1-2, with TRBD1 identical over 8 bases. V dropped 3 bases and J dropped 4; count of bases not matched to a gene: 1. Germline V CDR1 and CDR2: ENHRY, SYGVKD. This CDR3 is built from 13 residues. This CDR3 reads CAISEGQGYGYTF. The CDR3 nucleotides read TGTGCCATCAGTGAAGGACAGGGCTATGGCTACACCTTC.

CDR3 sequence (DNA): TGTGCCAGCAGCCCTGGGTTTTCCCAAGAGACCCAGTACTTC. It encodes CASSPGFSQETQYF. The chain uses TRBV7-2 and TRBJ2-5, with D unresolved. Trimming stripped 5 bases from V and 1 base from J, with 11 bases between. The CDR3 consists of 14 residues. Looked up from germline, CDR1 is SGHTA and CDR2 is FQGNSA.

The table lists this clone with a few counts. The chain is built from TRBV6-6 and TRBJ1-1, with D hard to call. This CDR3 is built from 12 residues. Germline V gene data show CDR1 as MNHNY and CDR2 as SVGAGI (reference sequence). V lost 5 bases, J lost 2 bases, and 6 bases lay in between. The CDR3 DNA follows: TGTGCCAGCAGTCCAATTAACACTGAAGCTTTCTTT. Protein: CASSPINTEAFF.

The rearrangement links TRBV30 to TRBJ1-1, with unresolved D. CDR3 length equals 12 residues. CDR1 is GTSNPN and CDR2 is SVGIG in the germline V gene (reference sequence). Trimming stripped 0 bases from V and 1 base from J, with 3 bases between. CDR3 DNA sequence: TGTGCCTGGAGTGTAACGAACACTGAAGCTTTCTTT. It translates to CAWSVTNTEAFF.

The chain joins TRBV30 to TRBJ1-5, with a tentative D call TRBD1 (5 bases). The germline V and J ends were trimmed by 1 base and 0 bases, with 13 bases remaining between them. Germline assignment: CDR1 GTSNPN and CDR2 SVGIG (reference sequence). This CDR3 has 16 residues. The CDR3 loop is CAWSAGTGSSNQPQHF. CDR3 nucleotides: TGTGCCTGGAGTGCGGGGACGGGGAGTAGCAATCAGCCCCAGCATTTT.

The V call is TRBV10-3, the J call TRBJ2-3, with D hard to call. V lost 7 bases to trimming and J lost 0 bases, with 5 bases between them. The CDR3 totals 12 residues. Germline V gene sequence: CDR1 ENHRY, CDR2 SYGVKD. As DNA, the CDR3 is TGTGCCATCAAGACTAGCACAGATACGCAGTATTTT. This translates into CAIKTSTDTQYF.

The chain links TRBV5-1 to TRBJ1-2; 10 positions agree with TRBD1. V dropped 4 bases and J dropped 3; count of bases not matched to a gene: 0. The CDR3 consists of 13 residues. CDR1 is SGHRS, CDR2 YFSETQ, per germline. The CDR3 here is CASSGTGDYGYTF. CDR3 coding DNA: TGCGCCAGCAGCGGGACAGGGGACTATGGCTACACCTTC.

The rearrangement links TRBV20-1 to TRBJ2-5, with unresolved D. Germline V gene sequence: CDR1 DFQATT, CDR2 SNEGSKA (reference sequence). Trimming removed 4 bases from V and 5 bases from J, with 8 bases in between. The CDR3 covers 11 residues. The CDR3 DNA reads TGCAGTGCTACCCCTAGGGAGACCCAGTACTTC. Translation gives CSATPRETQYF.

The chain carries TRBV11-2 and TRBJ2-1, with 7 bases aligning to TRBD1. J gave up 10 bases and V 9 bases, and 12 bases lay outside the gene matches. This CDR3 comprises 13 residues. Germline CDR1 SGHAT, CDR2 FQNNGV. CDR3 sequence reads: CASRQGSKREQFF. CDR3 sequence (DNA): TGTGCCAGTAGACAGGGTAGTAAGAGGGAGCAGTTCTTC.

CDR3 DNA sequence: TGTGCCAGCAGCCAAAGGGGACAGGGGACCTACGAGCAGTACTTC. Its protein is CASSQRGQGTYEQYF. This chain links TRBV5-4 with TRBJ2-7, with TRBD1 matching 10 bases. The CDR3 length is 15 residues. CDR1 and CDR2 (germline): SGHNT, YYREEE (reference sequence). The J segment lost 2 bases and the V segment lost 4 bases, leaving 6 bases of the junction unmatched.

This chain joins TRBV15 and TRBJ2-7; D may correspond to TRBD1 or TRBD2 (5 bases each). The CDR3 has 15 amino acids. Germline values: CDR1 LNHNV, CDR2 YYDKDF (reference sequence). V lost 0 bases and J 5 bases, leaving 14 bases between the germline ends. The CDR3 region has the DNA TGTGCCACCAGCAGAGAGAGGTCCCCGGGGCACGAGCAGTACTTC. It yields the protein CATSRERSPGHEQYF.

The V call is TRBV14, the J call TRBJ1-1; maybe TRBD1 (5 bases). CDR1 SGHDN and CDR2 FVKESK come from the germline V gene. Trimming shortened V by 4 bases and J by 2 bases, and 11 bases separated the two germline ends. CDR3 length: 14 amino acids. CDR3: CASSPGGGNTEAFF. The CDR3 DNA is TGTGCCAGCAGCCCAGGTGGGGGAAACACTGAAGCTTTCTTT.

The V gene is TRBV5-1, the J gene TRBJ1-1; D gene uncertain. Germline V gives CDR1 SGHRS, CDR2 YFSETQ. V lost 0 bases, J lost 0 bases, and 9 bases lay in between. There are 15 residues in the CDR3. CDR3 region: CASSLDSQMNTEAFF. In DNA, the CDR3 is TGCGCCAGCAGCTTGGATTCCCAGATGAACACTGAAGCTTTCTTT.